The sample holds a few counts of the clone carrying this T cell receptor (beta chain). Its antigen remains unknown. Both 60 Vbeta primers and 13 Jbeta primers went into the PCR. The assay was immunoSEQ multiplex PCR, and TCRdb's table has in-frame clones only and misses some. The table has more than 75,000 clones, roughly 83% seen once; the top ten hold roughly 15%. This entry is derived from a study of cytomegalovirus exposure and HLA in healthy donors. Points from the study as a whole: Exclusion applied to some V segments, including TRBV6-2 and TRBV6-3, as they were indistinguishable. Later genetic work tied a missense DCLRE1C variant to beta-chain V and J trimming.

The CDR3 totals 14 residues. V was trimmed by 7 bases and J by 7 bases, leaving 17 bases between them. Germline CDR1 is SGHTA and CDR2 is FQGNSA. The V call is TRBV7-2, the J call TRBJ2-1; D perhaps matches TRBD2 (6 bases). Sample: PBMCs. This receptor was taken from a woman between 40 and 50 years old in good health and CMV-seropositive. CDR3 sequence reads: CASTDGGLRNEQFF. The CDR3 DNA reads as TGTGCCAGCACCGATGGGGGACTTAGAAATGAGCAGTTCTTC.